This note documents a single T cell receptor beta chain sequence. This specimen belongs to a study of blood T cell repertoires in COVID-19. Overall study: Italy, Spain and the United States were the sources of the convalescent and acute COVID-19 samples.

The V gene's germline CDR1 is SGHDT and CDR2 YYEEEE. V shed 5 bases and J shed 5 bases, with 13 bases lying between them. This CDR3 spans 14 amino acids. Original processing notes: Reference gene primer amplification yielded estimated nucleated cell counts. Clones were read by immunoSEQ multiplex PCR, and TCRdb kept only the in-frame ones, dropping some. Clone size and the V and J calls come from that table; the DNA yielded D and trimming. Of 250,000 or so clones in the sample, around 84% were seen once. The receptor was derived from a woman in her thirties or forties who had recovered from COVID-19. The sequenced sample was peripheral blood. The V gene is TRBV5-6, the J gene TRBJ1-4, with D unclear. CDR3 region: CASRASGYNEKLFF. For the CDR3, the DNA is TGTGCCAGCAGGGCGTCGGGTTACAATGAAAAACTGTTTTTT.